This T cell receptor (beta chain) is drawn from a study of regulatory T cells in long-lasting Graves disease. In the study overall: Persistent cases took antithyroid drugs over 5 years and stayed TSH receptor antibody positive. Overall study results and limits: TRBV28, TRBJ1-2 and TRBJ2-5 emerged as the favored segments in persistent disease. The small sample size may have reduced accuracy.

Investigators prepared the TCR beta libraries by applying iRepertoire HTBI primers and Arm-PCR of CDR3 regions. Original methodology: Across samples, roughly 58 TRBV and some 13 TRBJ segments were found. TCRdb analysed the multiplex PCR reads with MiXCR anew, one entry per CDR3 protein. The V and J calls were not made by the authors but by TCRdb's processing. The sample includes roughly 700,000 distinct CDR3 sequences, 25% to 35% of them seen just once. The CDR3 length is 18 residues. Germline V gene sequence: CDR1 MNHNS, CDR2 SASEGT. V shed 7 bases and J shed 3 bases, with 28 bases lying between them. Documented time point: persistent/refractory GD, antithyroid drugs over 5 years with positive TRAb. Extracted PBMC RNA gave rise to the TCR library. Turning to this clonotype: The antigen is undetermined.

The chain carries TRBV6-1 and TRBJ2-7, with D hard to call. The sample consisted of peripheral blood mononuclear cells (PBMCs), taken when the disease was refractory, from a patient treated with antithyroid drugs. The clonotype was recovered from a female donor with Graves disease. The CDR3 sequence is CASTDYHYSSIGIYEQYF. DNA of the CDR3: TGTGCCAGCACCGATTACCATTACAGTTCTATTGGGATCTACGAGCAGTACTTC.